This T cell receptor beta chain was captured in a study of blood T cell repertoires in COVID-19. Background on the study: Nucleic acid was either cDNA or gDNA, and it came from T cells, B-cell-depleted T cells, or PBMCs.

The CDR3 runs 13 residues. Germline V gene lookup returns CDR1 SGHRS and CDR2 YFSETQ. V gave up 4 bases and J gave up 6 bases; unmatched junction bases: 7. In the original workflow: Quantification of nucleated cells was approximated via reference gene primer amplification. Generated by immunoSEQ multiplex PCR, the TCRdb table keeps only in-frame clones and is missing some. Clone size and the V and J calls come from that table; the DNA yielded D and trimming. Of hundreds of thousands of clones listed, under 95% are singletons. Participants, 18 to 89 years old, spanned about two dozen US areas. Sequencing was carried out using PBMCs or T cells enriched from blood (not recorded which). This TCR was recovered from a young woman who had recovered from COVID-19. This chain connects TRBV5-1 to TRBJ2-7; 7 nucleotides align to TRBD1. The DNA of the CDR3 is TGCGCCAGCAGCCCACGGACAGGAGGCGAGCAGTACTTC. This translates into CASSPRTGGEQYF.